This T cell receptor beta chain was captured by sequencing in a study of blood T cell repertoires in COVID-19. As for the study in general: Sources were T cells, B-cell-depleted T cells, or PBMCs; the material itself was cDNA or gDNA.

Clones were read by immunoSEQ multiplex PCR, and TCRdb kept only the in-frame ones, dropping some. The repertoire holds 95,000 to 100,000 clones, with roughly 86% as singletons. V lost 1 base and J lost 1, with 8 bases in between. Germline V gene lookup returns CDR1 SGHTA and CDR2 FQGNSA. This CDR3 spans 14 amino acids. This clone showed up just once. The sample comprised peripheral blood. This chain connects TRBV7-2 to TRBJ2-7, with D possibly matching TRBD1 (5 bases). This receptor was taken from a woman aged 25 to 39 with acute or convalescent COVID-19. The CDR3 sequence: CASSLGQFSYEQYF. CDR3 coding DNA: TGTGCCAGCAGCTTAGGACAGTTTTCCTACGAGCAGTACTTC.